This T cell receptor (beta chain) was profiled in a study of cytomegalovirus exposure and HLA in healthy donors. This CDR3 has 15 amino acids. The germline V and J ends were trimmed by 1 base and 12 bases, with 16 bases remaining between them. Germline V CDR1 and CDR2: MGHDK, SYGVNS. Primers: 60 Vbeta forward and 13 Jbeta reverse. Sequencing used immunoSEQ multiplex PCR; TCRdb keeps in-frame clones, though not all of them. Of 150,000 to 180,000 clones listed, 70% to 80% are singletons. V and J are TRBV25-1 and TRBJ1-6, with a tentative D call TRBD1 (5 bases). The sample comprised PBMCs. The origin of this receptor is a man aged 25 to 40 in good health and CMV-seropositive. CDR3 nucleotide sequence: TGTGCCAGCAGTGAATCTACAGGTCCGGTTAGACCCCTCCACTTT. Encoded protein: CASSESTGPVRPLHF.